A selection of T cell receptor beta chains follows, all from one sample in a study of identical twins. MiXCR, run by TCRdb on the 5' RACE reads, gives a single entry per CDR3 protein. The sample has about 890,000 distinct CDR3 sequences; 9% to 15% are singletons. This same sample was also taken into another study, of yellow fever vaccine responses in identical twins.

Sequencing was done on a sample of PBMCs. The source of these receptors is a woman aged 18-29 years in good health. Each CDR3 is given with its conserved first and last residue. A D gene is named only where the DNA matches it firmly. Part of the rows lack a size; the others show once, few, many or a class for expanded clones.

d_gene	abundance	v_gene	len	j_gene	CDR3nt	CDR3aa
-	-	TRBV6-6	13	TRBJ1-6	TGTGCCAGCATTCATAACAGGGATTCACCCCTCCACTTT	CASIHNRDSPLHF
-	few	TRBV29-1	12	TRBJ2-7	TGCAGCGTTTCGGTTAGCTCCTACGAGCAGTACTTC	CSVSVSSYEQYF
-	few	TRBV6-4	15	TRBJ2-3	TGTGCCAGCAGTGCAGCGGACAGCCCCTCCGATACGCAGTATTTT	CASSAADSPSDTQYF
TRBD2	-	TRBV27	15	TRBJ2-7	TGTGCCAGCAGTCCGTGGGAGGGGAGCTCCTACGAGCAGTACTTC	CASSPWEGSSYEQYF
TRBD1	few	TRBV20-1	14	TRBJ1-2	TGCAGTGCTAGGGACAGGGAAACTTACTATGGCTACACCTTC	CSARDRETYYGYTF
-	-	TRBV14	15	TRBJ2-2	TGTGCCAGCAGCCCTCTCGAGGGCCCACCCGGGGAGCTGTTTTTT	CASSPLEGPPGELFF
-	-	TRBV27	14	TRBJ1-5	TGTGCCAGCAGCCGCCCAGGTTGGGGTCAGCCCCAGCATTTT	CASSRPGWGQPQHF
-	few	TRBV29-1	16	TRBJ2-6	TGCAGCGTTGAAGATTTCGGCTACTCTGGGGCCAACGTCCTGACTTTC	CSVEDFGYSGANVLTF
TRBD2	-	TRBV20-1	13	TRBJ2-1	TGCAGTGCTAGACTAGCGGGGGGGGGTGAGCAGTTCTTC	CSARLAGGGEQFF
-	-	TRBV25-1	13	TRBJ2-2	TGTGCCAGCACCCTTAGTGCGTCCGGGGAGCTGTTTTTT	CASTLSASGELFF